This T cell receptor (beta chain) was observed in a study of T cell responses to AZD1222 COVID-19 vaccine. On this clone itself: The target antigen is unknown.

Points from the study as a whole: Along spike, vaccine-associated CD4 TCRs were found throughout, with dominance at 160-218 and 743-854. Epitopes outside B.1.351 and B.1.1.7 mutated regions reportedly drew nearly half of spike TCRs.

The CDR3 is 16 amino acids. Trimming took 0 bases from V and 6 from J; bases not matched to a gene: 8. CDR1 is SGHTA and CDR2 is FQGNSA in the germline V gene. Produced via immunoSEQ multiplex PCR; TCRdb's table is partial and in-frame only. The table records approximately 97,000 clones, around 93% of them present only once. V and J are TRBV7-2 and TRBJ2-1, with 7 bases lining up with TRBD2. Sequencing used peripheral blood, obtained on day 0 of AZD1222 vaccination. The origin of this receptor is an adult in good health. The CDR3: CASSLARGGSTNEQFF. CDR3 nucleotide sequence: TGTGCCAGCAGCTTAGCTCGGGGCGGGAGCACCAATGAGCAGTTCTTC.